Listed below are T cell receptor beta chains from one sample, sequenced in a study of shared clonotypes between healthy human individuals. Clones were sequenced by immunoSEQ multiplex PCR, and TCRdb holds only the in-frame ones, with some missing. Altogether 2.3 million or so clones are present, 85% to 95% being singletons, with the ten largest covering 0.35% to 0.5%. Input material: naive CD4+ T cells from PBMCs. The source is a man aged 18-30 years in good health. Some clones in this sample may be carry-over from other donors' samples. CDR3s include the opening cysteine and the closing phenylalanine or tryptophan. Each record gives: J gene, V gene, D gene, clone size, CDR3 length, CDR3 protein, CDR3 DNA. D genes are given only for firm matches. A row's size may be missing; if present it is once, few, many or a size class.

TRBJ2-1 | TRBV6-9 | . | . | 14 | CASIALSSYNEQFF | TGTGCCAGCATCGCATTGAGCTCCTACAATGAGCAGTTCTTC
TRBJ2-1 | TRBV7-3 | TRBD2 | . | 15 | CASSRSGGSYNEQFF | TGTGCCAGCAGCCGATCGGGAGGATCCTACAATGAGCAGTTCTTC
TRBJ1-2 | TRBV10-3 | TRBD1 | . | 16 | CAISGPTGNSNYGYTF | TGTGCCATCAGTGGACCGACAGGGAATTCCAACTATGGCTACACCTTC
TRBJ1-4 | TRBV4-2 | . | . | 14 | CASSQTLYNEKLFF | TGTGCCAGCAGCCAAACCCTTTATAATGAAAAACTGTTTTTT
TRBJ1-2 | TRBV27 | . | . | 17 | CASSLLRAGSTNYGYTF | TGTGCCAGCAGTTTACTCCGGGCAGGATCTACGAACTATGGCTACACCTTC
TRBJ2-1 | TRBV5-1 | TRBD2 | once | 14 | CASTPSGDNNEQFF | TGCGCGAGCACCCCTAGCGGGGATAACAATGAGCAGTTCTTC
TRBJ1-2 | TRBV5-6 | TRBD1 | . | 16 | CASSHRPGTGYYGYTF | TGTGCCAGCAGCCACAGGCCCGGGACAGGGTACTATGGCTACACCTTC
TRBJ2-5 | TRBV5-4 | TRBD1 | . | 15 | CASSRSRQGKETQYF | TGTGCCAGCAGCCGAAGTAGACAGGGAAAGGAGACCCAGTACTTC
TRBJ2-5 | TRBV18 | . | . | 13 | CASSRGNQETQYF | TGTGCCAGCTCACGCGGTAACCAAGAGACCCAGTACTTC
TRBJ2-1 | TRBV23-1 | . | . | 12 | CASSHRGPEQFF | TGCGCCAGCAGTCATAGGGGCCCTGAGCAGTTCTTC
TRBJ2-7 | TRBV10-1 | TRBD2 | . | 18 | CASSDPPALAGETYEQYF | TGCGCCAGCAGTGACCCCCCCGCCCTAGCGGGAGAGACCTACGAGCAGTACTTC
TRBJ1-5 | TRBV27 | TRBD1 | . | 17 | CASSLTRTGPNNQPQHF | TGTGCCAGCAGTTTAACCCGGACAGGACCCAACAATCAGCCCCAGCATTTT
TRBJ1-2 | TRBV19 | . | . | 13 | CASSMFEGDGYTF | TGTGCCAGTAGTATGTTCGAAGGAGATGGCTACACCTTC
TRBJ2-3 | TRBV7-7 | . | . | 13 | CASSPSHFDTQYF | TGTGCCAGCAGCCCGTCTCATTTTGATACGCAGTATTTT
TRBJ2-1 | TRBV7-8 | . | once | 14 | CASSPRDTSGEQFF | TGTGCCAGCAGCCCCAGGGACACCAGTGGTGAGCAGTTCTTC
TRBJ2-1 | TRBV2 | TRBD1 | . | 15 | CASSVGTGNYNEQFF | TGTGCCAGCAGTGTCGGGACAGGGAACTACAATGAGCAGTTCTTC
TRBJ2-7 | TRBV7-2 | TRBD2 | . | 15 | CASSLRAGVPYEQYF | TGTGCCAGCAGCTTGCGAGCGGGAGTCCCCTACGAGCAGTACTTC
TRBJ2-2 | TRBV7-3 | TRBD2 | . | 17 | CASSKGIPTSGTGELFF | TGTGCCAGCAGTAAAGGGATCCCGACTAGCGGGACCGGGGAGCTGTTTTTT
TRBJ2-7 | TRBV18 | TRBD2 | . | 16 | CASSSPGSGRSYEQYF | TGTGCCAGCTCATCCCCGGGTAGCGGGAGGTCCTACGAGCAGTACTTC
TRBJ2-5 | TRBV18 | TRBD1 | . | 14 | CASSQGQFQETQYF | TGTGCCAGCTCACAGGGACAGTTCCAAGAGACCCAGTACTTC
TRBJ2-1 | TRBV5-1 | TRBD2 | . | 16 | CASSHPTSGMYNEQFF | TGCGCCAGCAGCCATCCGACTAGCGGGATGTACAATGAGCAGTTCTTC
TRBJ2-3 | TRBV5-4 | . | . | 15 | CASSPSRALVDTQYF | TGTGCCAGCAGCCCGTCCCGGGCTTTGGTTGATACGCAGTATTTT
TRBJ2-1 | TRBV11-2 | TRBD2 | . | 19 | CASSAIKRTSGRAYNEQFF | TGTGCCAGCAGCGCAATCAAACGGACTAGCGGGAGGGCCTACAATGAGCAGTTCTTC
TRBJ2-1 | TRBV27 | . | . | 15 | CASSPKINSYNEQFF | TGTGCCAGCAGTCCGAAAATCAACTCCTACAATGAGCAGTTCTTC
TRBJ2-1 | TRBV28 | TRBD2 | . | 13 | CASSPGGLNEQFF | TGTGCCAGCAGCCCGGGGGGGCTCAATGAGCAGTTCTTC
TRBJ2-2 | TRBV9 | TRBD1 | . | 15 | CASSVTGGYAGELFF | TGTGCCAGCAGCGTGACAGGGGGTTATGCCGGGGAGCTGTTTTTT
TRBJ2-2 | TRBV4-3 | . | once | 14 | CASSQEGGAGELFF | TGCGCCAGCAGCCAAGAAGGAGGAGCCGGGGAGCTGTTTTTT